One and the same sample provided the 23 T cell receptor beta chains below, sequenced in a study of blood T cell repertoires in COVID-19. TCRdb's table, derived via immunoSEQ multiplex PCR, lists solely in-frame clones and lacks some. The repertoire holds a few hundred thousand clones, with under 90% as singletons. Sample: peripheral blood. The receptors were sampled from a woman in her thirties with COVID-19, enrolled during active disease.

As to this clone: Its ends do not fully match the called genes, so a read error is possible. The chain has TRBV13 and TRBJ1-2, with 8 bases lining up with TRBD1. The germline CDR1 and CDR2 sequences are PRHDT and FYEKMQ (reference sequence). The CDR3 is 14 residues long. CDR3 DNA: TGTGCCAGCAGCCTAGGGACAGGTTTTAGCGGCTACACCTTC. Translating gives CASSLGTGFSGYTF.

DNA for the CDR3: TGTGCCAGCAGTTATGCCGGGACAGGGGAGAACACCATATATTTT. Translated: CASSYAGTGENTIYF. The chain combines TRBV6-6 with TRBJ1-3; 10 bases agree with TRBD1. Germline trimming cut 3 bases from V and 7 bases from J; bases unmatched to any gene: 6. The CDR3 contains 15 residues. Germline values: CDR1 MNHNY, CDR2 SVGAGI (reference sequence).

This clone occurred once. The chain carries TRBV4-3 and TRBJ1-1; D might be TRBD1 (6 bases). Trimming shortened V by 0 bases and J by 4 bases, and 9 bases separated the two germline ends. Germline lookup yields CDR1 LGHNA and CDR2 YSLEER. The CDR3 extends over 14 amino acids. CDR3 protein: CASSQDRGSTEAFF. The CDR3 DNA follows: TGCGCCAGCAGCCAAGATAGGGGGAGCACTGAAGCTTTCTTT.

The rearrangement joins TRBV7-2 to TRBJ2-7, with TRBD2 matching 11 bases. The V segment lost 4 bases and the J segment 3 bases; nucleotides outside the gene matches: 5. The CDR3 is 15 residues long. Per germline, CDR1 SGHTA and CDR2 FQGNSA. CDR3 loop: CASSSYSGGDYEQYF. The DNA of the CDR3 is TGTGCCAGCAGCTCCTATAGCGGGGGGGACTACGAGCAGTACTTC.

The rearrangement links TRBV19 to TRBJ1-1; 8 nucleotides match TRBD1. V lost 6 bases and J lost 12; bases outside the gene matches: 12. Germline V CDR1 and CDR2: LNHDA, SQIVND (reference sequence). The CDR3 length is 13 residues. The CDR3 DNA sequence: TGTGCCAGTAGCCTCCGGGGACAGGAGGAAACTTTCTTT. This sequence encodes CASSLRGQEETFF.

The J gene is TRBJ2-7, the V gene TRBV6-1; 9 nucleotides agree with TRBD1. The germline V gene has CDR1 MNHNS and CDR2 SASEGT. The V segment lost 3 bases and the J segment 3 bases; nucleotides outside the gene matches: 12. This CDR3 has 17 residues. The CDR3 nucleotides are TGTGCCAGCAGTGATGATTGGGGGGGACAGGGCAACTACGAGCAGTACTTC. Amino acids: CASSDDWGGQGNYEQYF.

The chain links TRBV5-4 to TRBJ2-5; tentative D call: TRBD2 (6 bases). The CDR3 has 16 residues. V shed 4 bases and J shed 5 bases, with 21 bases lying between them. Germline V gives CDR1 SGHNT, CDR2 YYREEE (reference sequence). This chain's CDR3 is CASSQPPRNRGETQYF. The CDR3 nucleotides are TGTGCCAGCAGCCAACCGCCTCGGAACCGGGGGGAGACCCAGTACTTC. Combining the CDR3 with reference TRBV5-4 and TRBJ2-5 gives the whole variable domain ETGVTQSPTHLIKTRGQQVTLRCSSQSGHNTVSWYQQALGQGPQFIFQYYREEENGRGNFPPRFSGLQFPNYSSELNVNALELDDSALYLCASSQPPRNRGETQYFGPGTRLLVL.

The CDR3 DNA reads as TGTGCCTGGAATGAACTCAGGGCTGAAGCTTTCTTT. Protein product: CAWNELRAEAFF. The chain employs TRBV30 and TRBJ1-1; a weak D match, TRBD1 (5 bases). The germline V gene has CDR1 GTSNPN and CDR2 SVGIG (reference sequence). The CDR3 runs 12 residues. Trimming left V 4 bases short and J 6 bases short, with 12 bases between.

V usage is TRBV27 and J usage is TRBJ2-1, with 10 positions matching TRBD2. Germline CDR1 reads MNHEY; CDR2 reads SMNVEV (reference sequence). CDR3 length: 15 residues. Unmatched junction bases numbered 8, after V lost 5 bases and J lost 7 bases. Here the CDR3 DNA reads TGTGCCAGCAGTCCCCTAGCGGGGGTGAAGAATGAGCAGTTCTTC. It yields the protein CASSPLAGVKNEQFF.

This chain links TRBV3-1 (or the pseudogene TRBV3-2) with TRBJ2-2; 7 bases agree with TRBD1. J lost 5 bases, V lost 3 bases, and 3 bases had no gene match. Germline loops: CDR1 LGHDT, CDR2 YNNKEL (reference sequence). CDR3 size: 14 residues. The CDR3, as DNA: TGTGCCAGCAGCCAGGGGACAGTAACCGGGGAGCTGTTTTTT. Residues: CASSQGTVTGELFF.

The J gene is TRBJ2-7, the V gene TRBV5-4; 7 bases line up with TRBD1. V gave up 0 bases and J gave up 3 bases; unmatched junction bases: 3. Germline assignment: CDR1 SGHNT and CDR2 YYREEE (reference sequence). The CDR3 is made up of 14 amino acids. CDR3 residues: CASSLAGQFYEQYF. The DNA of the CDR3 is TGTGCCAGCAGCTTGGCGGGACAGTTCTACGAGCAGTACTTC.

The rearrangement uses TRBV10-2 and TRBJ2-5, with a possible D match to TRBD2 (6 bases). The ends were cut back, 2 bases at V and 0 bases at J, with 16 bases in the middle. Germline V gene data show CDR1 as WSHSY and CDR2 as SAAADI. The CDR3 is 17 residues long. The CDR3, as DNA: TGCGCCAGCAGTGAGGGGGGGAAAGGAGTGTACCAAGAGACCCAGTACTTC. This encodes CASSEGGKGVYQETQYF.

The gene calls are TRBV27 and TRBJ1-1; 7 bases are a match to TRBD1. CDR1 MNHEY and CDR2 SMNVEV come from the germline V gene (reference sequence). After removal of 0 bases from V and 5 bases from J, the junction contained 6 bases not matched to a gene. The CDR3 consists of 15 residues. The CDR3 is CASSLSRGQETEAFF. CDR3 nucleotides: TGTGCCAGCAGTTTATCGAGGGGGCAGGAGACTGAAGCTTTCTTT.

CDR3 bases: TGCGCCAGCAGCTCTGAGGCCGGGAACACCGGGGAGCTGTTTTTT. It specifies CASSSEAGNTGELFF. The V gene is TRBV4-3, the J gene TRBJ2-2; the D is unclear. From germline, CDR1 is LGHNA and CDR2 YSLEER. The CDR3 extends over 15 amino acids. V lost 5 bases, J lost 1 base, and 11 bases lay in between.

The chain employs TRBV3-1 (or the pseudogene TRBV3-2) and TRBJ2-7; 7 bases fit TRBD2. Germline trimming cut 1 base from V and 1 base from J; bases unmatched to any gene: 7. The CDR3 has 16 amino acids. Germline V lookup: CDR1 LGHDT, CDR2 YNNKEL (reference sequence). The CDR3 DNA is TGTGCCAGCAGCCAAGTTTTCAGCGGGGCGTCCTACGAGCAGTACTTC. Amino acid sequence: CASSQVFSGASYEQYF.

V and J are TRBV2 and TRBJ2-1; D may be TRBD1 (6 bases). V was pared by 6 bases and J by 1 base, with 13 bases between. This CDR3 spans 15 amino acids. CDR1 is SNHLY, CDR2 FYNNEI, per germline. Here the CDR3 reads CASSAEGGSYNEQFF. The CDR3 region has the DNA TGTGCCAGCAGCGCCGAAGGGGGATCCTACAATGAGCAGTTCTTC.

This chain connects TRBV19 to TRBJ1-5; TRBD1 is a possible D gene (6 bases). The germline gives CDR1 LNHDA, CDR2 SQIVND (reference sequence). The CDR3 has 14 amino acids. V shed 3 bases and J shed 5 bases, with 11 bases lying between them. DNA for the CDR3: TGTGCCAGTAGTATGGGGGGGGGCGATCAGCCCCAGCATTTT. Its protein is CASSMGGGDQPQHF.

This sequence joins TRBV29-1 and TRBJ1-1; D is ambiguous. The CDR3 is 16 residues long. Germline V gene lookup returns CDR1 SQVTM and CDR2 ANQGSEA. Trimming took 4 bases from V and 7 from J, leaving 25 bases between them. CDR3 sequence reads: CSVATGALRAGVEAFF. The CDR3 coding sequence is TGCAGCGTTGCCACGGGTGCTTTGAGGGCTGGCGTTGAAGCTTTCTTT.

CDR3 bases: TGTGCCAGCTCTGCCGGGACAGGGACCTACGAGCAGTACGTC. Translation: CASSAGTGTYEQYV. V gene TRBV18 combines with J gene TRBJ2-7; TRBD1 aligns across 9 bases. The CDR3 is made up of 14 amino acids. CDR1 is KGHSH and CDR2 is LQKENI in the germline V gene. Unmatched junction bases numbered 5, after V lost 6 bases and J lost 2 bases.

The chain uses TRBV9 and TRBJ2-3, with D possibly matching TRBD1 (5 bases). V lost 0 bases and J 1 base, leaving 9 bases between the germline ends. CDR1 is SGDLS and CDR2 is YYNGEE in the germline V gene. The CDR3 is 15 amino acids. In DNA form, the CDR3 reads TGTGCCAGCAGCGTAGTAGGGGCCGGCACAGATACGCAGTATTTT. Translated: CASSVVGAGTDTQYF. Drawing the rest from reference TRBV9 and TRBJ2-3, the complete variable domain is DSGVTQTPKHLITATGQRVTLRCSPRSGDLSVYWYQQSLDQGLQFLIQYYNGEERAKGNILERFSAQQFPDLHSELNLSSLELGDSALYFCASSVVGAGTDTQYFGPGTRLTVL.

The chain uses TRBV2 and TRBJ1-1; the D is unclear. V lost 4 bases to trimming and J lost 0 bases, with 6 bases between them. The length of the CDR3 is 13 residues. Germline V lookup: CDR1 SNHLY, CDR2 FYNNEI. The CDR3 region is CASSGIMNTEAFF. The CDR3 bases are TGTGCCAGCAGTGGTATAATGAACACTGAAGCTTTCTTT.

The gene calls are TRBV9 and TRBJ2-3; D is perhaps TRBD2 (6 bases). V was pared by 1 base and J by 0 bases, with 18 bases between. CDR3 length equals 18 residues. CDR1 and CDR2 (germline): SGDLS, YYNGEE. The CDR3 loop reads CASSVFPGSGLSTDTQYF. CDR3 nucleotides: TGTGCCAGCAGCGTATTCCCCGGGAGCGGGTTAAGCACAGATACGCAGTATTTT.

The chain is built from TRBV6-2 or TRBV6-3 and TRBJ1-6; 11 bases fit TRBD1. CDR1 is MNHEY, CDR2 SVGEGT, per germline. J gave up 9 bases and V 4 bases, and 2 bases lay outside the gene matches. The CDR3 is 14 residues long. This CDR3 reads CASSSGTGGSPLHF. The CDR3 nucleotides read TGTGCCAGCAGTTCCGGGACAGGGGGTTCACCCCTCCACTTT.